This T cell receptor beta chain came from a study of post-analysis software for immune sequencing data. About the study: Disease trajectories encompassed relapsing-remitting, secondary progressive and progressive-relapsing multiple sclerosis. Findings of the study overall: Normalized Chao1 diversity was significantly lower in multiple sclerosis patients than in controls. TRBV segments more frequent in patients than in controls numbered five and included TRBV5-6, TRBV5-1 and TRBV20-1.

Incorporated into the TCR beta cDNA libraries were unique molecular identifiers, which served to reduce PCR and sequencing biases. Roughly 450,000 cDNA molecules came from around 1 to 10 million T cells. TCRdb recomputed calls from the PCR reads with MiXCR, one row per CDR3 protein. The data hold approximately 250,000 distinct CDR3 sequences, with 35% to 40% observed a single time. In this sample, this clonotype turned up a few times. The antigen is unknown. There are 16 residues in the CDR3. V shed 0 bases and J shed 5 bases, with 13 bases lying between them. CDR1 and CDR2 from the germline V gene are SGHDN and FVKESK.

The source is a girl aged 10-17 years with multiple sclerosis. The chain carries TRBV14 and TRBJ2-2, with D possibly being TRBD2 (5 bases). The sequencing input was blood. The CDR3 loop reads CASSQDEIAITGELFF. In DNA, the CDR3 is TGTGCCAGCAGCCAAGACGAGATAGCGATTACCGGGGAGCTGTTTTTT.